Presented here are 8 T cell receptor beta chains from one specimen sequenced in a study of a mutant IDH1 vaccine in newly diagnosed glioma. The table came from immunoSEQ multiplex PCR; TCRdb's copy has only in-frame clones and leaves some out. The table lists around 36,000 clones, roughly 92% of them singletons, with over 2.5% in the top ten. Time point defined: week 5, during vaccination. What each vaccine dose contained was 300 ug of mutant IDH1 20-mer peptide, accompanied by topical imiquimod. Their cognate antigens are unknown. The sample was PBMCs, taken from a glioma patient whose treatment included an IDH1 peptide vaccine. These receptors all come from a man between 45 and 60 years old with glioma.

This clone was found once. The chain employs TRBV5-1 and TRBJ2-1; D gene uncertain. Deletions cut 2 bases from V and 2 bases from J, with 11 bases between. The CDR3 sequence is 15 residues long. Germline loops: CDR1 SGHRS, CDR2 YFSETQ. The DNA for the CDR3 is TGCGCCAGCAGCTTACGGCTAGATGCCTACAATGAGCAGTTCTTC. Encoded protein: CASSLRLDAYNEQFF.

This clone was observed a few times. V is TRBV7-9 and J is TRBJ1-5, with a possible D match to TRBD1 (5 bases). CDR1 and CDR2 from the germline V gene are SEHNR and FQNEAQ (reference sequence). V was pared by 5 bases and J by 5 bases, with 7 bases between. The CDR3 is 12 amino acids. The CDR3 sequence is CASSDSYQPQHF. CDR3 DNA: TGTGCCAGCAGCGACAGTTATCAGCCCCAGCATTTT.

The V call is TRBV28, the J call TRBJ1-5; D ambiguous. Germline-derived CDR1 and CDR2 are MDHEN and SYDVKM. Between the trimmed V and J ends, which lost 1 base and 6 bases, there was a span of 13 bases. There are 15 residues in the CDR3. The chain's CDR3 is CASSLSSGNGQPQHF. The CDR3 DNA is TGTGCCAGCAGTTTATCTTCGGGGAATGGTCAGCCCCAGCATTTT.

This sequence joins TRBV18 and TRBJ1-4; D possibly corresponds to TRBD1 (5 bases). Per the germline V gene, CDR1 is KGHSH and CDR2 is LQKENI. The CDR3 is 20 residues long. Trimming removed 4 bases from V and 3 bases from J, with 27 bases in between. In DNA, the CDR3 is TGTGCCAGCTCACGCAAATTAGGGCCCAGCGGCCGGGACGCTAATGAAAAACTGTTTTTT. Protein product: CASSRKLGPSGRDANEKLFF.

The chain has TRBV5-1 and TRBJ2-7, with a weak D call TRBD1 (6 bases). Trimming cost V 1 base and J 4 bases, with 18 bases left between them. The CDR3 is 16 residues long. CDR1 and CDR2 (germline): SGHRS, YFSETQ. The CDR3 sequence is CASSLMATGFGYEQYF. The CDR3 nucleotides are TGCGCCAGCAGCTTGATGGCGACAGGCTTCGGGTACGAGCAGTACTTC.

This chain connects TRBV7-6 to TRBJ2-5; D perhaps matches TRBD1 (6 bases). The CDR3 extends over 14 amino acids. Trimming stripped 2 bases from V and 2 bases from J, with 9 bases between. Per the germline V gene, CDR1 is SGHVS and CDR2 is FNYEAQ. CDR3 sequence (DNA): TGTGCCAGCAGCTTACAGGGGCGTCAAGAGACCCAGTACTTC. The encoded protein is CASSLQGRQETQYF.

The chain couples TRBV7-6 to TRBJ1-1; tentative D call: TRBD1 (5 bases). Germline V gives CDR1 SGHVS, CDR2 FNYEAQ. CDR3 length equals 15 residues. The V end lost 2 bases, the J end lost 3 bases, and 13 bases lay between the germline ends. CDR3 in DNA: TGTGCCAGCAGCTTAAACGGGGGTCTGGACACTGAAGCTTTCTTT. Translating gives CASSLNGGLDTEAFF. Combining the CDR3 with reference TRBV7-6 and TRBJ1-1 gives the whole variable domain GAGVSQSPRYKVTKRGQDVALRCDPISGHVSLYWYRQALGQGPEFLTYFNYEAQQDKSGLPNDRFSAERPEGSISTLTIQRTEQRDSAMYRCASSLNGGLDTEAFFGQGTRLTVV.

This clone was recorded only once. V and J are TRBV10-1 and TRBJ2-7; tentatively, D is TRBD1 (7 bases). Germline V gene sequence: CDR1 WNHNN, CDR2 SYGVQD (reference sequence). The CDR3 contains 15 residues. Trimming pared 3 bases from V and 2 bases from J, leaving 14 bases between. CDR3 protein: CASSDGGTAAYEQYF. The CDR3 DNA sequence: TGCGCCAGCAGTGACGGAGGGACAGCCGCCTACGAGCAGTACTTC.